The present T cell receptor (beta chain) was sequenced within a study of CD8+ T cells in alopecia areata. Extracted from the samples, RNA was reverse transcribed into cDNA to serve as the sequencing template. Clones were read by immunoSEQ multiplex PCR, and TCRdb kept only the in-frame ones, dropping some. Here the sample spans 160,000 or so clones, less than 75% being singletons. The treatment here: oral pan-JAK inhibitor, 5-10 mg twice daily. The specimen comprised CD4+ T cells sorted from blood, sampled at approximately week 55, from a patient treated with tofacitinib. The receptor was isolated from a human donor with alopecia areata.

In DNA form, the CDR3 reads TGTGCCAGCAGCCCCCGGGAGACCCAGTACTTC. This translates into CASSPRETQYF. The chain recombines TRBV7-9 with TRBJ2-5; no clear D gene. Trimming removed 5 bases at V and 5 bases at J, with 6 bases between. CDR1 is SEHNR and CDR2 is FQNEAQ in the germline V gene (reference sequence). This CDR3 region has 11 residues.